The 31 T cell receptor beta chains presented below share a single source sample, sequenced in a study of OX40 agonist ivuxolimab in advanced cancers. Sequencing used immunoSEQ multiplex PCR; TCRdb keeps in-frame clones, though not all of them. The table lists approximately 82,000 clones, more than 70% of them singletons. The source was CD4+ or CD8+ T cells sorted from blood, collected in a trial of the OX40 agonist ivuxolimab. These receptors all come from an adult with an advanced solid tumor such as melanoma, head and neck, liver or kidney cancer.

V and J are TRBV28 and TRBJ2-4; D is perhaps TRBD2 (6 bases). Trimming cost V 4 bases and J 8 bases, with 18 bases left between them. CDR1 and CDR2 (germline): MDHEN, SYDVKM. The CDR3 is 15 amino acids. The CDR3 sequence: CASSSSGLGRDIQYF. Here the CDR3 DNA reads TGTGCCAGCAGTTCCTCAGGACTCGGGAGAGACATTCAGTACTTC.

This chain links TRBV5-4 with TRBJ2-1; no reliable D call. The CDR3 length is 13 residues. With 3 bases removed from V and 10 bases from J, the gap between germline ends came to 14 bases. The germline gives CDR1 SGHNT, CDR2 YYREEE (reference sequence). The CDR3 here is CASSWNGRLEQFF. CDR3 nucleotides: TGTGCCAGCAGCTGGAACGGACGCCTCGAGCAGTTCTTC.

This rearrangement joins TRBV11-2 to TRBJ1-2; D is unresolved. The germline V gene encodes CDR1 SGHAT and CDR2 FQNNGV. The CDR3 is 14 amino acids. V was shortened by 6 bases and J by 3 bases, with 14 bases between the two germline ends. The CDR3: CASRLAGRDYGYTF. Here the CDR3 DNA reads TGTGCCAGCAGACTCGCCGGCCGGGACTATGGCTACACCTTC. The full variable domain, its missing parts supplied by reference TRBV11-2 and TRBJ1-2, is EAGVAQSPRYKIIEKRQSVAFWCNPISGHATLYWYQQILGQGPKLLIQFQNNGVVDDSQLPKDRFSAERLKGVDSTLKIQPAKLEDSAVYLCASRLAGRDYGYTFGSGTRLTVV.

The CDR3 DNA reads as TGCGCCAGCAGCAGCGGGACTAGCTTGGAGACCCAGTACTTC. Residues: CASSSGTSLETQYF. The chain links TRBV5-1 to TRBJ2-5, with 9 bases identical to TRBD2. Per germline, CDR1 SGHRS and CDR2 YFSETQ. The CDR3 covers 14 residues. V shed 4 bases and J 5 bases; nucleotides not matched to a gene: 6.

CDR3: CASSPTAGKGGNYGYTF. DNA of the CDR3: TGTGCCAGCTCACCCACCGCAGGGAAGGGGGGTAACTATGGCTACACCTTC. The chain combines TRBV18 with TRBJ1-2; possible D gene TRBD1, 6 bases. CDR1 and CDR2 (germline): KGHSH, LQKENI. This CDR3 has 17 residues. Trimming removed 3 bases at V and 1 base at J, with 18 bases between.

The chain joins TRBV29-1 to TRBJ1-5, with 9 bases that match TRBD1. The trim removed 2 bases at V and 2 bases at J, leaving 7 bases unmatched. Germline V gene sequence: CDR1 SQVTM, CDR2 ANQGSEA. The CDR3 spans 16 residues. This CDR3 reads CSVELLRTGGNQPQHF. CDR3 in DNA: TGCAGCGTTGAACTCCTTAGGACAGGGGGCAATCAGCCCCAGCATTTT.

The rearrangement joins TRBV28 to TRBJ2-7, with 7 positions matching TRBD1. The CDR3 is made up of 13 amino acids. The germline gives CDR1 MDHEN, CDR2 SYDVKM. With 7 bases clipped from V and 6 bases from J, the junction kept 9 bases outside the gene matches. DNA for the CDR3: TGTGCCAGCACCCTGGGACAGTCTACCGAGCAGTACTTC. Translation: CASTLGQSTEQYF.

V usage is TRBV5-1 and J usage is TRBJ2-3; D is ambiguous. Germline values: CDR1 SGHRS, CDR2 YFSETQ. Trimming removed 0 bases at V and 4 bases at J, with 12 bases between. The CDR3 length is 15 residues. DNA of the CDR3: TGCGCCAGCAGCTTGGTGGACCCGGGTGCAGATACGCAGTATTTT. Translated: CASSLVDPGADTQYF.

DNA of the CDR3: TGTGCCAGCAAACTGAAAGAAAACACTGAAGCTTTCTTT. Translation: CASKLKENTEAFF. J is TRBJ1-1 and V is TRBV6-1; no clear D. This CDR3 contains 13 residues. Trimming took off 7 bases at V and 2 bases at J, with 11 bases between the two ends. Germline assignment: CDR1 MNHNS and CDR2 SASEGT.

The chain links TRBV28 to TRBJ2-5; the D is unclear. The assigned J gene may be wrong: the sequence end matches TRBJ2-7 better. Germline assignment: CDR1 MDHEN and CDR2 SYDVKM. This CDR3 is 15 amino acids long. CDR3 loop: CASRAYLSPSYEQYF. The DNA for the CDR3 is TGTGCCAGCAGGGCTTATCTCTCCCCCTCCTACGAGCAGTACTTC.

The chain joins TRBV11-2 to TRBJ2-1; D is unresolved. V lost 1 base to trimming and J lost 6 bases, with 10 bases between them. This CDR3 has 14 amino acids. Germline V gene data show CDR1 as SGHAT and CDR2 as FQNNGV. The CDR3 is CASSLVAWSNEQFF. DNA of the CDR3: TGTGCCAGCAGCTTAGTAGCATGGAGCAATGAGCAGTTCTTC.

This sequence joins TRBV20-1 and TRBJ1-2; D gene unclear. CDR1 and CDR2 from the germline V gene are DFQATT and SNEGSKA (reference sequence). Between the trimmed V and J ends, which lost 4 bases and 4 bases, there was a span of 4 bases. The CDR3 contains 10 residues. The CDR3 bases are TGCAGTGCTACCGTCTATGGCTACACCTTC. Protein product: CSATVYGYTF.

This clone has only one observation. This chain joins TRBV7-9 and TRBJ1-2; 7 nucleotides match TRBD1. V dropped 5 bases and J dropped 4; count of bases not matched to a gene: 10. This CDR3 region has 15 residues. CDR1 is SEHNR, CDR2 FQNEAQ, per germline (reference sequence). The CDR3 reads CASSRGGRESYGYTF. The CDR3 nucleotides read TGTGCCAGCAGCAGAGGGGGCAGGGAGTCCTATGGCTACACCTTC.

The chain couples TRBV29-1 to TRBJ2-7; D is possibly TRBD1 or TRBD2 (5 bases each). The CDR3 sequence is 11 residues long. Germline V gene data show CDR1 as SQVTM and CDR2 as ANQGSEA. Trimming shortened V by 4 bases and J by 4 bases, and 8 bases separated the two germline ends. The CDR3 sequence: CSVGGIYEQYF. In DNA, the CDR3 is TGCAGCGTTGGGGGGATTTACGAGCAGTACTTC.

The rearrangement joins TRBV27 to TRBJ2-4; no definite D call. This CDR3 contains 13 residues. V dropped 2 bases and J dropped 8 bases, with 10 bases sitting between them. CDR1 is MNHEY and CDR2 is SMNVEV in the germline V gene (reference sequence). The CDR3 sequence is CASSLGRWDIQYF. The CDR3 DNA sequence: TGTGCCAGCAGTTTAGGACGTTGGGACATTCAGTACTTC.

The rearrangement links TRBV7-3 to TRBJ2-5; TRBD2 aligns across 7 bases. CDR1 and CDR2 from the germline V gene are SGHTA and FQGTGA. The CDR3 covers 16 residues. J gave up 1 base and V 1 base, and 6 bases lay outside the gene matches. This CDR3 reads CASSLMAGEAQETQYF. The CDR3 DNA reads as TGTGCCAGCAGCTTAATGGCGGGGGAGGCCCAAGAGACCCAGTACTTC. Together with reference TRBV7-3 and TRBJ2-5, the CDR3 gives the full variable domain: GAGVSQTPSNKVTEKGKYVELRCDPISGHTALYWYRQSLGQGPEFLIYFQGTGAADDSGLPNDRFFAVRPEGSVSTLKIQRTERGDSAVYLCASSLMAGEAQETQYFGPGTRLLVL.

CDR3 DNA sequence: TGTGCCAACCCCAAGGGGGACAGGGGGCGCGGCTACACCTTC. This translates into CANPKGDRGRGYTF. The chain couples TRBV21-1 to TRBJ1-2; TRBD1 was called by the table and not checked on the DNA. TRBV21-1 is described as a pseudogene. CDR3 length equals 14 residues.

In its sample, this clone was seen once. This sequence joins TRBV19 and TRBJ2-7; D unresolved. The germline V gene has CDR1 LNHDA and CDR2 SQIVND (reference sequence). CDR3 length: 14 amino acids. Trimming left V 3 bases short and J 6 bases short, with 15 bases between. CDR3 amino acids: CASSMGYSGSEQYF. For the CDR3, the DNA is TGTGCCAGTAGTATGGGGTATTCGGGTAGCGAGCAGTACTTC. The variable domain in full, with the rest retrieved from reference TRBV19 and TRBJ2-7, is DGGITQSPKYLFRKEGQNVTLSCEQNLNHDAMYWYRQDPGQGLRLIYYSQIVNDFQKGDIAEGYSVSREKKESFPLTVTSAQKNPTAFYLCASSMGYSGSEQYFGPGTRLTVT.

The chain recombines TRBV7-2 with TRBJ2-1, with TRBD2 matching over 7 bases. In germline, CDR1 is SGHTA, CDR2 FQGNSA. V trimming: 4 bases; J trimming: 6 bases; junction bases outside the gene matches: 9. The CDR3 loop spans 15 amino acids. For the CDR3, the DNA is TGTGCCAGCAGCTACGGACTAGAATCACTCAATGAGCAGTTCTTC. Protein sequence: CASSYGLESLNEQFF. Variable domain in full (rest from reference TRBV7-2 and TRBJ2-1): GAGVSQSPSNKVTEKGKDVELRCDPISGHTALYWYRQSLGQGLEFLIYFQGNSAPDKSGLPSDRFSAERTGGSVSTLTIQRTQQEDSAVYLCASSYGLESLNEQFFGPGTRLTVL.

DNA for the CDR3: TGTGCCAGCAGTCCCACGGGACAGGGTGACATTCAGTACTTC. Translation gives CASSPTGQGDIQYF. The chain employs TRBV2 and TRBJ2-4, with TRBD1 matching over 9 bases. V lost 5 bases to trimming and J lost 8 bases; unmatched junction nucleotides: 7. Germline loops: CDR1 SNHLY, CDR2 FYNNEI. CDR3 size: 14 residues.

Note on this clone: The sample has other DNA sequences that encode this CDR3 too. This chain links TRBV7-3 with TRBJ1-1; D remains unclear. CDR3 length: 13 amino acids. Germline CDR1 is SGHTA and CDR2 is FQGTGA. V was trimmed by 0 bases and J by 1 base, leaving 3 bases between them. CDR3 amino acids: CASSLTPNTEAFF. CDR3 in DNA: TGTGCCAGCAGCTTAACGCCGAACACTGAAGCTTTCTTT.

The chain is built from TRBV4-2 and TRBJ2-3; 7 positions agree with TRBD1. CDR3 length: 17 residues. The V and J ends lost 3 bases and 1 base, in that order; junction bases with no gene match: 10. CDR1 LGHNA and CDR2 YNFKEQ come from the germline V gene. In DNA, the CDR3 is TGTGCCAGCAGCCAGCCTGACAGGGTCCAAGGCACAGATACGCAGTATTTT. Its translation: CASSQPDRVQGTDTQYF.

This clone was seen a few times. The chain links TRBV14 to TRBJ2-3; D is perhaps TRBD2 (6 bases). Germline V CDR1 and CDR2: SGHDN, FVKESK. Trimming removed 1 base from V and 6 bases from J, with 11 bases in between. CDR3 length: 14 amino acids. CDR3 sequence: CASSQVGSGDTQYF. The CDR3 region has the DNA TGTGCCAGCAGCCAAGTCGGGAGTGGCGATACGCAGTATTTT.

The V and J genes are TRBV27 and TRBJ2-7; D may be TRBD1 (6 bases). Germline CDR1 MNHEY, CDR2 SMNVEV (reference sequence). V lost 4 bases, J lost 3 bases, and 10 bases lay in between. CDR3 length: 13 residues. The chain's CDR3 is CASSYRESYEQYF. In DNA, the CDR3 is TGTGCCAGCAGTTACAGGGAGAGCTACGAGCAGTACTTC.

This chain uses TRBV28 with TRBJ1-1; the match to TRBD1 covers 7 bases. The CDR3 runs 13 residues. The ends lost 6 bases at V and 6 bases at J; junction bases unmatched: 7. From germline, CDR1 is MDHEN and CDR2 SYDVKM. The CDR3: CASSLTGFPEAFF. CDR3 nucleotide sequence: TGTGCCAGCAGCTTGACAGGGTTCCCTGAAGCTTTCTTT.

The chain recombines TRBV5-5 with TRBJ2-2, with D hard to call. Germline CDR1 is SGHKS and CDR2 is YYEKEE (reference sequence). This CDR3 has 14 residues. The V end lost 3 bases, the J end lost 3 bases, and 9 bases lay between the germline ends. The CDR3 DNA is TGTGCCAGCAGCTATCGGACGGACACCGGGGAGCTGTTTTTT. This translates into CASSYRTDTGELFF.

Note on this clone: The identical CDR3 is also encoded by other nucleotide sequences in the sample. The CDR3 is CASSLGGAETQYF. In nucleotides, the CDR3 is TGCGCCAGCAGCTTGGGCGGGGCCGAGACCCAGTACTTC. The V gene is TRBV5-1, the J gene TRBJ2-5, with a possible D match to TRBD2 (6 bases). The CDR3 has 13 amino acids. The germline gives CDR1 SGHRS, CDR2 YFSETQ. V lost 0 bases to trimming and J lost 5 bases, with 8 bases between them.

This chain connects TRBV5-6 to TRBJ2-1, with D perhaps assigned TRBD1 or TRBD2 (5 bases each). CDR1 is SGHDT, CDR2 YYEEEE, per germline. Between the trimmed V and J ends, which lost 3 bases and 4 bases, there was a span of 8 bases. This CDR3 has 13 residues. The CDR3 DNA sequence: TGTGCCAGCAGCTCCGGGGCATACAATGAGCAGTTCTTC. Protein product: CASSSGAYNEQFF.

V is TRBV6-5 and J is TRBJ2-5; D not certain. The CDR3 extends over 13 amino acids. V was trimmed by 5 bases and J by 7 bases, leaving 14 bases between them. Germline V lookup: CDR1 MNHEY, CDR2 SVGAGI. The CDR3 DNA reads as TGTGCCAGCAGTCCCCCCCGAGGTGGGACCCAGTACTTC. Translating gives CASSPPRGGTQYF.

This chain connects TRBV9 to TRBJ2-6; a weak D match, TRBD1 (6 bases). V lost 0 bases and J lost 0, with 10 bases in between. The germline gives CDR1 SGDLS, CDR2 YYNGEE. CDR3 length: 17 residues. DNA of the CDR3: TGTGCCAGCAGCGTAGAGGACAGTTCCTCTGGGGCCAACGTCCTGACTTTC. This sequence encodes CASSVEDSSSGANVLTF.

The J gene is TRBJ1-4, the V gene TRBV5-1; TRBD1 is a possible D gene (6 bases). This CDR3 contains 15 residues. V was trimmed by 5 bases and J by 4 bases, leaving 15 bases between them. Germline lookup yields CDR1 SGHRS and CDR2 YFSETQ. The CDR3 sequence: CASSQQGPHNEKLFF. The CDR3 nucleotides are TGCGCCAGCAGTCAGCAGGGGCCCCATAATGAAAAACTGTTTTTT. Full variable domain (missing parts from reference TRBV5-1 and TRBJ1-4): KAGVTQTPRYLIKTRGQQVTLSCSPISGHRSVSWYQQTPGQGLQFLFEYFSETQRNKGNFPGRFSGRQFSNSRSEMNVSTLELGDSALYLCASSQQGPHNEKLFFGSGTQLSVL.